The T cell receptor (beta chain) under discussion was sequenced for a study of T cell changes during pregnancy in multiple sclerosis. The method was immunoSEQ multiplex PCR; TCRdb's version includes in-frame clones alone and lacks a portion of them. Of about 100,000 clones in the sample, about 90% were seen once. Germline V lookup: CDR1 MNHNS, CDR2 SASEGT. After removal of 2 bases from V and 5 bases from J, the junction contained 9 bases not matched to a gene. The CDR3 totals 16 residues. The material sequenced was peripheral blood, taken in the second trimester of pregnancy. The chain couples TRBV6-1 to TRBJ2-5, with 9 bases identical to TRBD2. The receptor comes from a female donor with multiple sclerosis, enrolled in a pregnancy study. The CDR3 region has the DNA TGTGCCAGCAGTGAATCGTTGGCGGGAGGGTTGGAGACCCAGTACTTC. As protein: CASSESLAGGLETQYF.